These 24 T cell receptor beta chains share one sample of origin, sequenced in a study of low-dose radiotherapy and immunotherapy resistance in tumors. Time point here: before trial treatment. TRAV- and TRBV-specific primers, spanning alpha and beta chains, primed first-strand cDNA. Amplification, which lasted around 18 PCR cycles, used a constant-region primer and V-primer adapter to amplify TCRs. TCRdb re-called the reads with MiXCR, one entry per CDR3 protein. Of 85,000 to 100,000 distinct CDR3 sequences listed, more than 8% are singletons. The specimen was PBMCs, collected before treatment. Receptors were obtained from a male donor with prostate cancer.

This clonotype has just a few counts. The V call is TRBV29-1, the J call TRBJ2-7; 9 bases are a match to TRBD1. Germline loops: CDR1 SQVTM, CDR2 ANQGSEA. The CDR3 contains 15 residues. Trimming removed 7 bases from V and 4 bases from J; junction bases left unmatched: 14. CDR3 loop: CSGGNPGQGTYEQYF. The DNA for the CDR3 is TGCAGCGGCGGGAACCCGGGACAGGGAACGTACGAGCAGTACTTC.

This clonotype was counted between two and nine times. The V call is TRBV30, the J call TRBJ2-5; 8 nucleotides match TRBD1. This CDR3 has 14 residues. V lost 5 bases, J lost 5 bases, and 10 bases stayed unmatched. CDR1 is GTSNPN and CDR2 is SVGIG in the germline V gene (reference sequence). The CDR3 DNA follows: TGTGCCTGGGGGCCGGCAGGGGGCGGCGAGACCCAGTACTTC. This encodes CAWGPAGGGETQYF.

There are many counts of this clonotype. The V gene is TRBV27, the J gene TRBJ2-3, with 9 bases lining up with TRBD2. The germline gives CDR1 MNHEY, CDR2 SMNVEV (reference sequence). Trimming cost V 7 bases and J 2 bases; bases outside gene matches: 10. This CDR3 is built from 16 residues. As DNA, the CDR3 is TGTGCCAGCAAACCTCGGCTAGCGGGATTCACAGATACGCAGTATTTT. It encodes CASKPRLAGFTDTQYF.

This clonotype was counted many times. CDR3 in DNA: TGTGCCAGCAGTATACAGAGCTATGGCTACACCTTC. Encoded protein: CASSIQSYGYTF. The rearrangement joins TRBV2 to TRBJ1-2; D gene unclear. Germline V CDR1 and CDR2: SNHLY, FYNNEI. CDR3 length: 12 amino acids. Trimming took off 5 bases at V and 4 bases at J, with 8 bases between the two ends.

This clonotype has at least ten counts. This chain links TRBV7-3 with TRBJ2-5, with D possibly matching TRBD2 (6 bases). This CDR3 has 15 amino acids. Germline V gives CDR1 SGHTA, CDR2 FQGTGA. Trimming stripped 4 bases from V and 2 bases from J, with 14 bases between. The CDR3 bases are TGTGCCAGCAGCTCCCAAGGGACTTCGCAAGAGACCCAGTACTTC. Amino acids: CASSSQGTSQETQYF.

This clonotype was detected ten times or more. The chain has TRBV4-1 and TRBJ2-1, with TRBD2 matching 8 bases. J gave up 4 bases and V 0 bases, and 5 bases lay outside the gene matches. The CDR3 sequence is 16 residues long. Germline values: CDR1 MGHRA, CDR2 YSYEKL. This CDR3 is CASSQDTSGGYNEQFF. DNA of the CDR3: TGCGCCAGCAGCCAAGACACTAGCGGAGGTTACAATGAGCAGTTCTTC.

This clonotype was seen many times. J is TRBJ2-2 and V is TRBV12-3 or TRBV12-4, with TRBD2 as a possible D gene (6 bases). This CDR3 comprises 12 residues. Trimming shortened V by 10 bases and J by 3 bases, and 9 bases separated the two germline ends. The CDR3 loop is CATRLDTGELFF. In DNA form, the CDR3 reads TGTGCCACCAGACTAGACACCGGGGAGCTGTTTTTT.

This clonotype was seen at least ten times. The CDR3 sequence: CASSPLRNTEAFF. CDR3 DNA sequence: TGTGCCAGCTCACCGTTAAGGAACACTGAAGCTTTCTTT. The chain combines TRBV18 with TRBJ1-1, with D hard to call. This CDR3 has 13 amino acids. Germline loops: CDR1 KGHSH, CDR2 LQKENI. V lost 3 bases to trimming and J lost 1 base, with 6 bases between them.

This clonotype was seen a handful of times. With a much larger clone just one base away, this may be a read error. CDR3 region: CASSQVWLAPDTQYF. The CDR3 DNA follows: TGTGCCAGCAGCCAAGTGTGGCTAGCCCCAGATACGCAGTATTTT. V is TRBV4-2 and J is TRBJ2-3, with D perhaps TRBD2 (5 bases). The CDR3 runs 15 residues. Germline V gene data show CDR1 as LGHNA and CDR2 as YNFKEQ. V lost 1 base to trimming and J lost 4 bases, with 12 bases between them.

There are many counts of this clonotype. The CDR3 reads CASSLIRGYIQYF. DNA of the CDR3: TGTGCCAGCAGCTTAATAAGGGGATACATTCAGTACTTC. J is TRBJ2-4 and V is TRBV7-9; D is perhaps TRBD1 (5 bases). This CDR3 spans 13 amino acids. CDR1 and CDR2 (germline): SEHNR, FQNEAQ (reference sequence). V was shortened by 2 bases and J by 8 bases, with 10 bases between the two germline ends.

This clonotype is medium-sized in the sample. Here the CDR3 DNA reads TGTGCCAGCAGGGCCGGGACAGGGATGGACTATGGCTACACCTTC. Protein: CASRAGTGMDYGYTF. The chain employs TRBV13 and TRBJ1-2; TRBD1 matches at 9 bases. V was pared by 6 bases and J by 3 bases, with 8 bases of the junction left unmatched. Germline CDR1 reads PRHDT; CDR2 reads FYEKMQ (reference sequence). The CDR3 sequence is 15 residues long. Filled out from reference TRBV13 and TRBJ1-2, the complete variable domain reads AAGVIQSPRHLIKEKRETATLKCYPIPRHDTVYWYQQGPGQDPQFLISFYEKMQSDKGSIPDRFSAQQFSDYHSELNMSSLELGDSALYFCASRAGTGMDYGYTFGSGTRLTVV.

This clonotype was observed many times. The chain recombines TRBV20-1 with TRBJ2-2; D possibly corresponds to TRBD2 (6 bases). From germline, CDR1 is DFQATT and CDR2 SNEGSKA (reference sequence). The CDR3 extends over 14 amino acids. With 2 bases removed from V and 6 bases from J, the gap between germline ends came to 13 bases. CDR3 region: CSARLAAISGELFF. In DNA form, the CDR3 reads TGCAGTGCTAGATTAGCGGCCATCTCCGGGGAGCTGTTTTTT.

The table lists this clonotype with a few counts. The chain joins TRBV30 to TRBJ1-1, with D uncertain. This CDR3 comprises 14 residues. The ends were cut back, 4 bases at V and 1 base at J, with 13 bases in the middle. In germline, CDR1 is GTSNPN, CDR2 SVGIG (reference sequence). The CDR3 DNA follows: TGTGCCTGGATCGAGGGCGCAGGGAACACTGAAGCTTTCTTT. It yields the protein CAWIEGAGNTEAFF.

This clonotype was seen at least ten times. V and J are TRBV20-1 and TRBJ2-7; D gene ambiguous. Between the trimmed V and J ends, which lost 6 bases and 3 bases, there was a span of 15 bases. The CDR3 runs 13 residues. Germline V CDR1 and CDR2: DFQATT, SNEGSKA (reference sequence). The DNA for the CDR3 is TGCAGTGCCGTACTCACAACGGGCTACGAGCAGTACTTC. This encodes CSAVLTTGYEQYF.

This clonotype was found many times. The CDR3 DNA follows: TGCAGCGCAGGGGGAGGAAGCTCTAGCACAGATACGCAGTATTTT. Translation: CSAGGGSSSTDTQYF. This chain joins TRBV29-1 and TRBJ2-3; tentatively, D is TRBD1 (7 bases). Between the trimmed V and J ends, which lost 7 bases and 0 bases, there was a span of 17 bases. The CDR3 spans 15 residues. Germline values: CDR1 SQVTM, CDR2 ANQGSEA.

This clonotype was observed many times. The genes are TRBV7-2 and TRBJ2-3; D is possibly TRBD2 (5 bases). CDR3 length: 14 amino acids. The germline gives CDR1 SGHTA, CDR2 FQGNSA. Trimming removed 3 bases at V and 5 bases at J, with 12 bases between. CDR3 sequence: CASSFLGVGDTQYF. The CDR3 region has the DNA TGTGCCAGCAGCTTTCTCGGGGTAGGAGATACGCAGTATTTT.

This clonotype was recorded at least ten times. The chain links TRBV6-1 to TRBJ2-1; D is unclear. This CDR3 has 12 residues. The V and J ends lost 7 bases and 0 bases respectively, with 4 bases between them. Per germline, CDR1 MNHNS and CDR2 SASEGT. CDR3 coding DNA: TGTGCCAGCATTAGCTCCTACAATGAGCAGTTCTTC. This codes for CASISSYNEQFF.

The sample holds many counts of this clonotype. The V gene is TRBV28, the J gene TRBJ1-6; D perhaps matches TRBD1 (6 bases). Germline CDR1 and CDR2: MDHEN and SYDVKM. The CDR3 is 15 residues long. Trimming removed 6 bases from V and 9 bases from J, with 18 bases in between. The CDR3 DNA follows: TGTGCCAGCAGCCTCCCGCGGGCACAGGGTTCACCCCTCCACTTT. This encodes CASSLPRAQGSPLHF.

At least ten counts were recorded for this clonotype. The rearrangement links TRBV28 to TRBJ1-2, with D tentatively TRBD1 (5 bases). V was clipped by 6 bases and J by 4 bases, with 15 bases between them. Germline loops: CDR1 MDHEN, CDR2 SYDVKM. The CDR3 is made up of 14 amino acids. CDR3 protein: CASRGSGLGYGYTF. The CDR3, as DNA: TGTGCCAGCAGGGGATCGGGACTCGGCTATGGCTACACCTTC.

This clonotype was observed a few times. As DNA, the CDR3 is TGTGCCAGCAGGCCAGGGTCGAACACCGGGGAGCTGTTTTTT. This sequence encodes CASRPGSNTGELFF. The chain combines TRBV28 with TRBJ2-2, with D possibly TRBD1 on 5 matching bases. CDR1 is MDHEN, CDR2 SYDVKM, per germline. CDR3 size: 14 residues. Deletions cut 6 bases from V and 0 bases from J, with 8 bases between.

This clonotype was picked up many times. The CDR3: CASSRQAGEQFF. The CDR3 DNA reads as TGTGCCAGCTCCCGACAGGCCGGTGAGCAGTTCTTC. This chain uses TRBV28 with TRBJ2-1, with a weak D call TRBD1 (6 bases). The length of the CDR3 is 12 residues. Per germline, CDR1 MDHEN and CDR2 SYDVKM. V dropped 8 bases and J dropped 9 bases, with 14 bases sitting between them.

This clonotype was observed many times. The CDR3 DNA sequence: TGCAGCGTTGAAGAGGGGGGGAGCCTCAAACAGTACTTC. Its protein product is CSVEEGGSLKQYF. The chain carries TRBV29-1 and TRBJ2-7; TRBD2 matches at 7 bases. Unmatched junction bases numbered 9, after V lost 0 bases and J lost 10 bases. CDR1 and CDR2 (germline): SQVTM, ANQGSEA. The CDR3 spans 13 residues.

This clonotype occurred a few times. J is TRBJ2-1 and V is TRBV27; D gene unclear. The CDR3 length is 13 residues. CDR1 is MNHEY and CDR2 is SMNVEV in the germline V gene (reference sequence). The V gene lost 3 bases and the J gene lost 4 bases, with 7 bases spanning the gap. CDR3 amino acids: CASSFGSYNEQFF. The DNA for the CDR3 is TGTGCCAGCAGTTTTGGGTCTTACAATGAGCAGTTCTTC.

At least ten counts were recorded for this clonotype. The V call is TRBV15, the J call TRBJ1-1; maybe TRBD1 (6 bases). The length of the CDR3 is 15 residues. The germline V gene has CDR1 LNHNV and CDR2 YYDKDF (reference sequence). Trimming removed 4 bases from V and 4 bases from J, with 16 bases in between. The DNA of the CDR3 is TGTGCCACCAGCATCTACAGGGACCTGGGCACTGAAGCTTTCTTT. Residues: CATSIYRDLGTEAFF.